The clone carrying this TCR beta chain was counted between two and nine times. The data belong to a study of T cell responses to AZD1222 COVID-19 vaccine. Germline V lookup: CDR1 MNHEY, CDR2 SMNVEV (reference sequence). V was pared by 6 bases and J by 2 bases, with 5 bases of the junction left unmatched. The CDR3 runs to 15 residues. The protocol was immunoSEQ multiplex PCR, while the TCRdb copy is restricted to in-frame clones and leaves out a portion. Of 100,000 to 120,000 clones listed, around 82% are singletons. The receptor was derived from an adult in good health. The starting material was peripheral blood, obtained on day 0 of AZD1222 vaccination. J is TRBJ2-7 and V is TRBV27, with 12 positions matching TRBD2. The CDR3 DNA is TGTGCCAGCAGGGCACTAGCGGGAGGCACCTACGAGCAGTACTTC. Translation gives CASRALAGGTYEQYF.